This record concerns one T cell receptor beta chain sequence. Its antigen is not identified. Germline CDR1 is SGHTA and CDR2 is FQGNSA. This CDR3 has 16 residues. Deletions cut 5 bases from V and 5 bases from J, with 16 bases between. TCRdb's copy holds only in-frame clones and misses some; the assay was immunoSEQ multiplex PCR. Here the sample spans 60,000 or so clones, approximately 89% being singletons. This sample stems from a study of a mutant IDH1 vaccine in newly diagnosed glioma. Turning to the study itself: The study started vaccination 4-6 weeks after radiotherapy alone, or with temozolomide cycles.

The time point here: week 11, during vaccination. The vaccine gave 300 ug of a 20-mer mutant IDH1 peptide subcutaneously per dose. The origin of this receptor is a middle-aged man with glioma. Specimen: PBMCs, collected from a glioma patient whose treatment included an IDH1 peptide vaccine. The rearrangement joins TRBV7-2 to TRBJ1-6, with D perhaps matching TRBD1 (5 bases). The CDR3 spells CASSAFDRANNSPLHF. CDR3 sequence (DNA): TGTGCCAGCAGCGCCTTCGACAGAGCGAATAATTCACCCCTCCACTTT.